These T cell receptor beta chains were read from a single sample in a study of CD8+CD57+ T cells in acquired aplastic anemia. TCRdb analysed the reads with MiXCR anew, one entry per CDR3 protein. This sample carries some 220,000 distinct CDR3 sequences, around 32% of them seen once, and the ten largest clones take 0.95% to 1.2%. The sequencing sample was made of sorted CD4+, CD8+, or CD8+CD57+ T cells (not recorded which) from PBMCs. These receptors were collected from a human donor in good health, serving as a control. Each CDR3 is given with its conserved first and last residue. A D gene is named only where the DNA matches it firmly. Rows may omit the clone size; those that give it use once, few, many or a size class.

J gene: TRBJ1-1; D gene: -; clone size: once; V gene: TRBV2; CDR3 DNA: TGTGCCCGCATCGGGGAGGTTGGGACGAACACCGAAGCTTTCTTT; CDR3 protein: CARIGEVGTNTEAFF
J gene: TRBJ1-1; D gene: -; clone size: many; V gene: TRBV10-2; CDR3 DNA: TGCGCCAGCAGAGGGGGGGGGGACACTGAAGCTTTCTTT; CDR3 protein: CASRGGGDTEAFF
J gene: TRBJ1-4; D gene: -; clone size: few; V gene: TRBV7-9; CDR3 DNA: TGTGCCAGCAGCTTCTTGGCTCCAGGGATGGGAGAAAAACTGTTTTTT; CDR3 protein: CASSFLAPGMGEKLFF
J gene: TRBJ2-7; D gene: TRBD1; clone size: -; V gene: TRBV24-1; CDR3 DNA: TGTGCCACCAGTGAATCCGGGACAGGGGACTGCGAGCGGTACTTC; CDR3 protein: CATSESGTGDCERYF
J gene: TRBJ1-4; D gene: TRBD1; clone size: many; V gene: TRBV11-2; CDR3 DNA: TGTGCCAGCAGCCCACCGAGGGGGACAGGCGGTCTGTTTGGGAAACTGTTTTTT; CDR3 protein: CASSPPRGTGGLFGKLFF
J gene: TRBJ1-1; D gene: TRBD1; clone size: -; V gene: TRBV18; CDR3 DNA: TGTGCCAGCTCACCAGGCACAGGGGGCACTGAAGCTTTCTTT; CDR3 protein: CASSPGTGGTEAFF
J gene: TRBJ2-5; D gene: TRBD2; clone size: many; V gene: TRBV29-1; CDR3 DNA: TGCAGCGCGGGGGGGGGAAGGGGGGAACACCAAGAGACCCAGTACTTC; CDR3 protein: CSAGGGRGEHQETQYF
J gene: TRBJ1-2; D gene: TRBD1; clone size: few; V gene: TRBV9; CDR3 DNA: TGTGCCAGCAGCTACTCCGGGACAGGGGGCCAGGGCTACACCTTC; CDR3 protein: CASSYSGTGGQGYTF
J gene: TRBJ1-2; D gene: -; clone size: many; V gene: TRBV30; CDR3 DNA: TGTGCCTGGAGTAGAGGGCAGTACTATGGCTACACCTTC; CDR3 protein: CAWSRGQYYGYTF
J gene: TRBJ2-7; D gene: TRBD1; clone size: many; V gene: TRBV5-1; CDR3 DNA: TGCGCCAGCAGCCCCGACAGGGGGGTTTGGGAGCAGTACTTC; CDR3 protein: CASSPDRGVWEQYF
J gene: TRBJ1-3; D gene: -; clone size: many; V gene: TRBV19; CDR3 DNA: TGTGCCAGTAGTATAGGGAGGACTGGAAACACCATATATTTT; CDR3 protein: CASSIGRTGNTIYF
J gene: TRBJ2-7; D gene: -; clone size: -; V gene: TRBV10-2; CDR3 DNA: TGCGCCAGCAGTGAGAGCGTCGTTTCCTACGAGCAGTACTTC; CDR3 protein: CASSESVVSYEQYF
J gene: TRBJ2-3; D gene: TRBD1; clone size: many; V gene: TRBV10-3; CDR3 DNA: TGTGCCATCACCCGGACAGGTAGCACAGATACGCAGTATTTT; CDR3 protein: CAITRTGSTDTQYF
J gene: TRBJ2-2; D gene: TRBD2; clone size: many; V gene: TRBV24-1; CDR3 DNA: TGTGCCACCAGTGACCCGGGGGGGCTGCACACCGGGGAGCTGTTTTTT; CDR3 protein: CATSDPGGLHTGELFF
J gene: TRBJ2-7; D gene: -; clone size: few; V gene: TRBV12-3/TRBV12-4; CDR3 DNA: TGTGCCAGCAGTTCTCGGGACAGGGGGCTGACTAGCGGGAGCAGCTCCTACGAGCAGTACTTC; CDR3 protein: CASSSRDRGLTSGSSSYEQYF
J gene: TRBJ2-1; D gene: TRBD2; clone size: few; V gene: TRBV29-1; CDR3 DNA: TGCAGCGTGGCCGGGACTAGCTATTACAATGAGCAGTTCTTC; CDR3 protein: CSVAGTSYYNEQFF
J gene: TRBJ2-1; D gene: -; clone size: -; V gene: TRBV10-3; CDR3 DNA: TGTGCCATCGGGCCAGGCGGTGAGCAGTTCTTC; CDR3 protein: CAIGPGGEQFF
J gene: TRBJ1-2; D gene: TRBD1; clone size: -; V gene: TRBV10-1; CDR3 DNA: TGCGCCAGCAGGGACAGGGATGGCTACACCTTC; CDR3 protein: CASRDRDGYTF
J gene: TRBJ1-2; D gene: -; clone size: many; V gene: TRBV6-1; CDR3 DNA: TGTGCCAGCAGACTTAGTACAGGGGGCTACACCTTC; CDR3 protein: CASRLSTGGYTF
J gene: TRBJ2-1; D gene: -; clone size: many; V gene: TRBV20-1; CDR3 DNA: TGCAGTGCTAGATCGGTCCGGGACTCCTACAATGAGCAGTTCTTC; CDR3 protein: CSARSVRDSYNEQFF
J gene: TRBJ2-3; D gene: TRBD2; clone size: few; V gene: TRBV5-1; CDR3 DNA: TGCGCCAGCAGGCACACTAGCGGGGGGGCGGATGGTACGCAGTATTTT; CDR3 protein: CASRHTSGGADGTQYF
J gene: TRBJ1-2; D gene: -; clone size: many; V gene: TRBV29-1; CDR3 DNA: TGCAGCGTTGAAGGAACAGACCATTTGGCCTATGGCTACACCTTC; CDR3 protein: CSVEGTDHLAYGYTF
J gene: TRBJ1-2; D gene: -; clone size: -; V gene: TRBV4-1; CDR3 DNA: TGCGCCAGCAGCCAAGCCCCCCCGCGAAGTTCTGGCTACACCTTC; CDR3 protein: CASSQAPPRSSGYTF
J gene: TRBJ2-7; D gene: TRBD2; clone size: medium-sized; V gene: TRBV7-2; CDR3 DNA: TGTGCCAGCAGCTTCACTAGCGGGGACTACGAGCAGTACTTC; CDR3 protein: CASSFTSGDYEQYF
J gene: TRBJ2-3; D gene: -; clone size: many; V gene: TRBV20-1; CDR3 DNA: TGCAGTGCTAAGAGGACTGGCACAGATACGCAGTATTTT; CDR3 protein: CSAKRTGTDTQYF
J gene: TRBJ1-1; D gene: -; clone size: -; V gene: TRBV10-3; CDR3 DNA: TGTGCTATGACAAGCATGAACACTGAAGCTTTCTTT; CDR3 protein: CAMTSMNTEAFF
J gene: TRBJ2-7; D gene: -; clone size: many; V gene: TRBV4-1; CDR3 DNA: TGCGCCAGCAGCCCGGTCAGGGAAGAGGAGCAGTACTTC; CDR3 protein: CASSPVREEEQYF
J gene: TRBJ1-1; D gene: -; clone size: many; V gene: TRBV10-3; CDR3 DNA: TGTGCCAGCACGGAGAGGGCAGGCAAAGTCATGAACACTGAAGCTTTCTTT; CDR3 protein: CASTERAGKVMNTEAFF
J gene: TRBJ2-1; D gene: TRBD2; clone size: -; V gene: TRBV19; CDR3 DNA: TGTGCCAGTAGGGAACACGGGGGGAGCTCCTACAATGAGCAGTTCTTC; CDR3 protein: CASREHGGSSYNEQFF
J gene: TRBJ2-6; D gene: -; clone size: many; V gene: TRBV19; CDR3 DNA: TGTGCCAGTAGTTCCGCGGTTATGTCTGGGGCCAACGTCCTGACTTTC; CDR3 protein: CASSSAVMSGANVLTF
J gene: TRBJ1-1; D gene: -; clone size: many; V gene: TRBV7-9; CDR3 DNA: TGTGCCAGCAGCTTGGTTACTGAAGCTTTCTTT; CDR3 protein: CASSLVTEAFF
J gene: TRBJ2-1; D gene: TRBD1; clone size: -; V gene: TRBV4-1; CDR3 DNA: TGCGCCAGCAGCGTACCGGGACAGGGGGCCCACCGGGAGTTCTTC; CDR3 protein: CASSVPGQGAHREFF
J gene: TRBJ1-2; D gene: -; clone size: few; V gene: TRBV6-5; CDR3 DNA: TGTGCCAGCAGTTACTCGGCCAGGACTAGCTATGGCTACACCTTC; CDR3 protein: CASSYSARTSYGYTF
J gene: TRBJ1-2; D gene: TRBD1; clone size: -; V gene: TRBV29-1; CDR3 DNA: TGCAGCGTTGTGAGGGGGCGTCATGGCTACACCTTC; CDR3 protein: CSVVRGRHGYTF
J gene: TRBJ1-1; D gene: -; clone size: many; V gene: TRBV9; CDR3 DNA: TGTGCCAGCAGCGGAATCACAGGGAACACTGAAGCTTTCTTT; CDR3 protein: CASSGITGNTEAFF
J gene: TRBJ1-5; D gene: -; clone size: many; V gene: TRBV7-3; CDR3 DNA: TGTGCCAGCAGCTGGGGACCGAGCGAGGCCCAGCATTTT; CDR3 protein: CASSWGPSEAQHF
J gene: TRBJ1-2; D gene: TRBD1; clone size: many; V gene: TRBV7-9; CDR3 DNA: TGTGCCAGCAGCTTAGCGGCGACAGGGGGAGGCTACACCTTC; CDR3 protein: CASSLAATGGGYTF
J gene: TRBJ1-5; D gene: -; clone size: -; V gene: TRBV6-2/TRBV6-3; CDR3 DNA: TGTGCCAGCAGTTCAACATATCAGCCCCAGCATTTT; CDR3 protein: CASSSTYQPQHF
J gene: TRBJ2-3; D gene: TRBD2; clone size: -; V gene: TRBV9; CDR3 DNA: TGTGCCAGCAGCGTAAGTCCAACTAGCGGGAGGTACAATGAGCAGTATTTT; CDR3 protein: CASSVSPTSGRYNEQYF
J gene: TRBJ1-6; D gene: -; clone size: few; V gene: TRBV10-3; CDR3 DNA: TGTGCCAGCAGTGTGGGGCCGACAGCCTCCTATAATTCACCCCTCCACTTT; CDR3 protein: CASSVGPTASYNSPLHF
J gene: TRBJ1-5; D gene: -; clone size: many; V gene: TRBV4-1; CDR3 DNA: TGCGCCAGCAGCCAAGAACAGGGCTACAATCAGCCCCAGCATTTT; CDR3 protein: CASSQEQGYNQPQHF
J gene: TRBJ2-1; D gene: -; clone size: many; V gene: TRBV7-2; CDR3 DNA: TGTGCCAGCAGCTCGCTAGCGTACAATGAGCAGTTCTTC; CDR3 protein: CASSSLAYNEQFF
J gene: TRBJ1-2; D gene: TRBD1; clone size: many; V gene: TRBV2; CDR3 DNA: TGTGCCAGCAGTGCTCAAGGGGGCGGGTGGAATGGCTACACCTTC; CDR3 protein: CASSAQGGGWNGYTF
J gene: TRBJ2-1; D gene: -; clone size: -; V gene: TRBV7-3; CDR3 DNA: TGTGCCAGCAGCTTGCTGGGGACAAATCACAATGAGCAGTTCTTC; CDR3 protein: CASSLLGTNHNEQFF
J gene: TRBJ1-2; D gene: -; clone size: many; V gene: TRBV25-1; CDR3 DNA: TGTGCCAGCAGTGAAGGGACATACTATGGCTACACCTTC; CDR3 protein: CASSEGTYYGYTF